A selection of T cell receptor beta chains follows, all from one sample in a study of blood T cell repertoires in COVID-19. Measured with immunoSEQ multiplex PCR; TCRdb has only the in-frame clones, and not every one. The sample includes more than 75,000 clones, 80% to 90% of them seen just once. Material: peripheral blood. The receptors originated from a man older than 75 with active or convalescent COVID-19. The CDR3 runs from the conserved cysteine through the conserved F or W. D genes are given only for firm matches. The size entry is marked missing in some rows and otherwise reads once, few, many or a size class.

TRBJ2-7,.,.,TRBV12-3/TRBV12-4,CASSRSTSFEQYF,TGTGCCAGCAGTCGCTCTACCTCGTTCGAGCAGTACTTC
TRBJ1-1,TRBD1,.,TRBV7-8,CASSPRDSNTEAFF,TGTGCCAGCAGCCCGAGGGACAGCAACACTGAAGCTTTCTTT
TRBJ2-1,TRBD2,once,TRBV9,CASSADSGSYNEQFF,TGTGCCAGCAGCGCGGATAGCGGGAGCTACAATGAGCAGTTCTTC
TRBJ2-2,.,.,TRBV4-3,CASSQDGVRTGELFF,TGCGCCAGCAGCCAAGACGGGGTCCGCACCGGGGAGCTGTTTTTT
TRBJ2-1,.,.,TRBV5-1,CASRALLNYNEQFF,TGCGCCAGCAGAGCGCTCCTTAATTACAATGAGCAGTTCTTC
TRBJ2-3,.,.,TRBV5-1,CASSFAPGASDTQYF,TGCGCCAGCAGCTTTGCCCCGGGAGCTTCAGATACGCAGTATTTT
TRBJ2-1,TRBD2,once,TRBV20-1,CSASLSSGSNEQFF,TGCAGTGCTAGTCTGTCTAGCGGGAGCAATGAGCAGTTCTTC
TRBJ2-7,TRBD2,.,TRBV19,CASSTSGRINEQYF,TGTGCCAGTAGTACTAGCGGGAGAATCAACGAGCAGTACTTC
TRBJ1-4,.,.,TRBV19,CASSSFATNEKLFF,TGTGCCAGTAGTTCGTTCGCAACTAATGAAAAACTGTTTTTT
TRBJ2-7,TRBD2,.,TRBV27,CASSSPLTSGRANYEQYF,TGTGCCAGCAGTTCGCCCCTGACTAGCGGGAGGGCCAATTACGAGCAGTACTTC
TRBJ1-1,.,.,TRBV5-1,CASRISGAENTEAFF,TGCGCCAGCCGGATCTCAGGGGCCGAAAACACTGAAGCTTTCTTT
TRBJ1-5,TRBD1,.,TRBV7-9,CASSVSGGAGQPQHF,TGTGCCAGCAGCGTGTCAGGGGGCGCGGGTCAGCCCCAGCATTTT
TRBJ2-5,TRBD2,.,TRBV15,CATSRDLLAGGGTQYF,TGTGCCACCAGCAGAGATCTGCTAGCGGGAGGTGGGACCCAGTACTTC
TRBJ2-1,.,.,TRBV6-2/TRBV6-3,CASSYLSGGSEQFF,TGTGCCAGCAGTTATCTTTCAGGAGGAAGTGAGCAGTTCTTC
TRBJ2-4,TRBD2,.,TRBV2,CASSGTSATQNIQYF,TGTGCCAGCAGTGGGACTAGCGCGACCCAAAACATTCAGTACTTC
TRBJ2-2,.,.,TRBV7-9,CASSTLQGHTGELFF,TGTGCCAGCAGCACGCTACAGGGTCACACCGGGGAGCTGTTTTTT
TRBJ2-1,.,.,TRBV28,CASTFGYNEQFF,TGTGCCAGCACTTTCGGGTACAATGAGCAGTTCTTC
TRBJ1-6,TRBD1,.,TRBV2,CASSERQGRNSPLHF,TGTGCCAGCAGTGAAAGACAGGGGCGCAATTCACCCCTCCACTTT
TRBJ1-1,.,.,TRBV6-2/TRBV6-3,CASSYPPGWNTEAFF,TGTGCCAGCAGTTACCCTCCGGGATGGAACACTGAAGCTTTCTTT
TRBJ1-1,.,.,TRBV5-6,CASSDVGPGQKTEAFF,TGTGCCAGCAGCGACGTGGGGCCAGGGCAAAAGACTGAAGCTTTCTTT
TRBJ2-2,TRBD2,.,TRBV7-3,CASSYGSSGPTGELFF,TGTGCCAGCAGCTACGGAAGTAGCGGGCCCACCGGGGAGCTGTTTTTT
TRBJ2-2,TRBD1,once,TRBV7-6,CASSSKQGSSGELFF,TGTGCCAGCAGTTCCAAACAGGGGTCGTCCGGGGAGCTGTTTTTT
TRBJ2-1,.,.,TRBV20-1,CSARMGGFAFF,TGCAGTGCTAGGATGGGGGGATTTGCGTTCTTC
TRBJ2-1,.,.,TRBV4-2,CASSQGDTNEQFF,TGTGCCAGCAGCCAAGGGGACACCAATGAGCAGTTCTTC
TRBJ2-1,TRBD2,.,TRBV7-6,CASSLGLGGSSYNEQFF,TGTGCCAGCAGCTTAGGACTTGGCGGGAGCTCCTACAATGAGCAGTTCTTC
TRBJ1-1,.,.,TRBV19,CASSENSPPGTEAFF,TGTGCCAGTAGTGAAAACAGTCCCCCCGGCACTGAAGCTTTCTTT
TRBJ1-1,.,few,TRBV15,CATSRNREGSFF,TGTGCCACCAGCAGAAACAGGGAAGGCTCTTTCTTT
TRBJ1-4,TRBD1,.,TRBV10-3,CASTGSTNEKLFF,TGTGCCTCGACAGGGTCAACTAATGAAAAACTGTTTTTT
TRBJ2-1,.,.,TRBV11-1,CASSFTTGSREQFF,TGTGCCAGCAGCTTCACAACAGGGTCGAGGGAGCAGTTCTTC
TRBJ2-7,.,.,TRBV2,CASAGDSKSYEQYF,TGTGCCAGCGCCGGGGACTCTAAATCCTACGAGCAGTACTTC
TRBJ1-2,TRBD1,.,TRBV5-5,CASSVAGQGGIYGYTF,TGTGCCAGCAGCGTCGCGGGACAGGGAGGAATCTATGGCTACACCTTC